This entry lists 18 T cell receptor beta chains sequenced from one sample in a study of blood T cell repertoires in COVID-19. Some clones are missing from TCRdb's copy, which holds only in-frame ones; the method was immunoSEQ multiplex PCR. The profile shows under 350,000 clones, around 85% of them singletons. The specimen sequenced was peripheral blood. The receptors shown here come from a human donor in a cohort sampled during active COVID-19.

The CDR3 DNA reads TGTGCCAGCGCGACCGGGACTCTCTCCTACGAGCAGTACTTC. Protein: CASATGTLSYEQYF. This rearrangement joins TRBV28 to TRBJ2-7; maybe TRBD2 (6 bases). The CDR3 sequence is 14 residues long. CDR1 is MDHEN, CDR2 SYDVKM, per germline. The germline V and J ends were trimmed by 8 bases and 0 bases, with 14 bases remaining between them.

This chain connects TRBV27 to TRBJ1-2, with 8 bases that match TRBD1. With V trimmed by 3 bases and J by 4 bases, 10 bases remained unmatched. The CDR3 extends over 16 amino acids. Germline CDR1 and CDR2: MNHEY and SMNVEV (reference sequence). The chain's CDR3 is CASSLSQDRDFYGYTF. The CDR3 nucleotides are TGTGCCAGCAGTTTGTCCCAGGACAGGGATTTCTATGGCTACACCTTC.

The rearrangement uses TRBV9 and TRBJ1-6, with D perhaps TRBD1 (6 bases). Trimming left V 4 bases short and J 3 bases short, with 11 bases between. Germline CDR1 is SGDLS and CDR2 is YYNGEE. The CDR3 runs 15 residues. The CDR3 reads CASSPGQIYNSPLHF. The CDR3 region has the DNA TGTGCCAGCAGCCCCGGACAGATCTATAATTCACCCCTCCACTTT.

This clone was picked up a small number of times. The chain couples TRBV18 to TRBJ1-5, with D unresolved. Looked up from germline, CDR1 is KGHSH and CDR2 is LQKENI. With 6 bases removed from V and 4 bases from J, the gap between germline ends came to 10 bases. This CDR3 contains 13 residues. Here the CDR3 reads CASSPLENQPQHF. DNA of the CDR3: TGTGCCAGCTCCCCCCTAGAGAATCAGCCCCAGCATTTT.

The V call is TRBV9, the J call TRBJ2-3, with TRBD2 matching 11 bases. Trimming removed 0 bases from V and 2 bases from J; junction bases left unmatched: 8. There are 18 residues in the CDR3. Germline assignment: CDR1 SGDLS and CDR2 YYNGEE. CDR3 residues: CASSVGLAGGPTTDTQYF. The CDR3, as DNA: TGTGCCAGCAGCGTAGGGCTAGCGGGGGGACCTACCACAGATACGCAGTATTTT.

Concerning this clone itself: This sample includes further DNA sequences coding for the same CDR3. This chain joins TRBV5-1 and TRBJ2-7, with D perhaps matching TRBD1 (10 bases). Trimming removed 4 bases at V and 5 bases at J, with 22 bases between. CDR1 is SGHRS, CDR2 YFSETQ, per germline. This CDR3 is built from 16 residues. Here the CDR3 DNA reads TGCGCCAGCAGCACCAGACAGGGGGCGGGGGGGGACGAGCAGTACTTC. Amino acids: CASSTRQGAGGDEQYF.

V usage is TRBV7-9 and J usage is TRBJ2-3; 10 bases map to TRBD2. The CDR3 totals 16 residues. Germline V gene lookup returns CDR1 SEHNR and CDR2 FQNEAQ (reference sequence). Trimming took 1 base from V and 3 from J; bases not matched to a gene: 4. The CDR3 loop is CASSLVSSGGTDTQYF. The CDR3 nucleotides are TGTGCCAGCAGCTTAGTATCTAGCGGGGGAACAGATACGCAGTATTTT.

V usage is TRBV7-6 and J usage is TRBJ1-3; no firm D call. With 6 bases removed from V and 0 bases from J, the gap between germline ends came to 12 bases. CDR1 SGHVS and CDR2 FNYEAQ come from the germline V gene. This CDR3 has 15 residues. The CDR3 reads CASSQGGFSGNTIYF. Written as DNA, the CDR3 is TGTGCCAGCAGTCAAGGCGGTTTCTCTGGAAACACCATATATTTT.

The J gene is TRBJ1-5, the V gene TRBV12-3 or TRBV12-4, with no clear D. This CDR3 comprises 12 residues. V was trimmed by 3 bases and J by 4 bases, leaving 4 bases between them. The CDR3 bases are TGTGCCAGCAGTTTCCGGAATCAGCCCCAGCATTTT. It specifies CASSFRNQPQHF.

This clone has a single count. The rearrangement joins TRBV14 to TRBJ1-1; D remains unclear. Per germline, CDR1 SGHDN and CDR2 FVKESK. CDR3 length: 14 amino acids. Trimming took 0 bases from V and 4 from J, leaving 9 bases between them. CDR3 region: CASSQDLRVTEAFF. DNA for the CDR3: TGTGCCAGCAGCCAAGATTTACGGGTCACTGAAGCTTTCTTT.

The V call is TRBV24-1, the J call TRBJ2-5, with a weak D call TRBD2 (5 bases). The V and J ends lost 5 bases and 0 bases respectively, with 9 bases between them. CDR1 and CDR2 (germline): KGHDR, SFDVKD. This CDR3 has 14 residues. The CDR3 is CATSAGGNQETQYF. CDR3 nucleotide sequence: TGTGCCACCAGTGCTGGAGGCAACCAAGAGACCCAGTACTTC.

The chain has TRBV15 and TRBJ2-1; TRBD1 agrees at 8 bases. Germline trimming cut 4 bases from V and 4 bases from J; bases unmatched to any gene: 6. This CDR3 region has 15 residues. The germline V gene encodes CDR1 LNHNV and CDR2 YYDKDF (reference sequence). CDR3 in amino acids: CATSTTGVGYNEQFF. CDR3 nucleotide sequence: TGTGCCACCAGCACGACAGGGGTAGGTTACAATGAGCAGTTCTTC.

This chain connects TRBV7-2 to TRBJ2-3, with D tentatively TRBD1 (5 bases). This CDR3 has 13 residues. Per the germline V gene, CDR1 is SGHTA and CDR2 is FQGNSA. The germline V and J ends were trimmed by 1 base and 4 bases, with 6 bases remaining between them. The CDR3, as DNA: TGTGCCAGCAGCTTAGTGGGGCCAGATACGCAGTATTTT. Encoded protein: CASSLVGPDTQYF.

The J gene is TRBJ1-2, the V gene TRBV4-1; possibly TRBD1 for D (6 bases). V gave up 4 bases and J gave up 1 base, with 13 bases separating them. Germline V gene sequence: CDR1 MGHRA, CDR2 YSYEKL. The CDR3 runs 15 residues. The CDR3, as DNA: TGCGCCAGCAGCCGCGGACAGATCCTTAACTATGGCTACACCTTC. Amino acid sequence: CASSRGQILNYGYTF.

The V call is TRBV7-3, the J call TRBJ1-1, with 7 positions matching TRBD1. The V segment lost 2 bases and the J segment 2 bases; nucleotides outside the gene matches: 5. The germline CDR1 and CDR2 sequences are SGHTA and FQGTGA. The CDR3 runs to 15 residues. Written as DNA, the CDR3 is TGTGCCAGCAGCTTATCTAGGGACAGCAACACTGAAGCTTTCTTT. It codes for CASSLSRDSNTEAFF.

Details on this clone: The identical CDR3 is also encoded by other nucleotide sequences in the sample. The rearrangement joins TRBV7-3 to TRBJ2-3; D is uncertain. Germline V gene lookup returns CDR1 SGHTA and CDR2 FQGTGA. Trimming removed 5 bases from V and 2 bases from J, with 5 bases in between. The CDR3 contains 12 residues. CDR3 coding DNA: TGTGCCAGCAGCCCGTCCACAGATACGCAGTATTTT. Residues: CASSPSTDTQYF.

The chain combines TRBV15 with TRBJ2-7; D possibly corresponds to TRBD1 (6 bases). The CDR3 spans 12 residues. V lost 0 bases and J lost 12, with 12 bases in between. In germline, CDR1 is LNHNV, CDR2 YYDKDF (reference sequence). The CDR3 bases are TGTGCCACCAGCAGAGATCACAGGGTTTCGTACTTC. Translation gives CATSRDHRVSYF.

J is TRBJ2-7 and V is TRBV2, with TRBD2 matching over 13 bases. Per germline, CDR1 SNHLY and CDR2 FYNNEI. The CDR3 is made up of 18 amino acids. V was clipped by 6 bases and J by 7 bases; unmatched bases: 18. CDR3 sequence reads: CASRDTIRLAGGSEEQYF. The DNA for the CDR3 is TGTGCCAGCAGAGACACTATAAGACTAGCGGGGGGTTCCGAAGAGCAGTACTTC.